The rows below give T cell receptor beta chains drawn from one sample of a study of T cells after yellow fever vaccination. TCRdb ran MiXCR on the 5' RACE reads and lists one entry per CDR3 protein. Here the sample spans 610,000 or so distinct CDR3 sequences, 10% to 15% being singletons. This specimen was PBMCs, taken on the day of the yellow fever booster vaccination. The receptors were gathered from a man aged 25 to 40 who received the YFV17D yellow fever vaccine. CDR3s leave out the opening cysteine and the closing phenylalanine or tryptophan. D genes are given only for firm matches.

TRBD1 | TRBV19 | ASNHRGEVEAF
TRBD1 | TRBV5-1 | ASSFAQGDGYT
NA | TRBV28 | ASRLPGGGNEQF
TRBD2 | TRBV3-1 | ASSQPSGRVRF
NA | TRBV14 | ASSRIGGEAYEQY
TRBD2 | TRBV6-1 | ASSPTSGSMNEQF
NA | TRBV11-2 | ASSFQGTEQF
NA | TRBV19 | ASSTRGGGGTYNEQF
NA | TRBV7-2 | ASSFLGGSYEQY
NA | TRBV7-2 | ASSPLTGSTDTQY
NA | TRBV19 | ASNSRQRLNQPQH
NA | TRBV28 | ASRASGSASSYEQY
NA | TRBV18 | ASSPEWSSQY
TRBD1 | TRBV10-3 | AIRGTGGHEQF
TRBD1 | TRBV29-1 | SVAVGDSQNKAF
NA | TRBV6-2/TRBV6-3 | ASSPVYSAEAF
NA | TRBV4-2 | ASSQETLKSTDTQY
NA | TRBV3-1 | ASSRGSGELF
NA | TRBV7-2 | ASSPWGAPGANVLT
TRBD1 | TRBV10-3 | AIGQVNEQY
NA | TRBV12-3/TRBV12-4 | ASSLTLGSEAF
NA | TRBV5-1 | ASSFFGPSTDTQY
NA | TRBV16 | ASNYGDRSYEQY
TRBD2 | TRBV5-1 | ASEGLAGGNGELF
NA | TRBV5-1 | ASSQTIGGAYNEQF
TRBD2 | TRBV5-5 | ASSLELAGVIVEQY
NA | TRBV18 | ASSPEVGADTEAF
NA | TRBV5-1 | ASSLDGRTHTGELF
TRBD2 | TRBV27 | ASRPGLAGVETQY
NA | TRBV20-1 | SASSGLNTGELF
NA | TRBV2 | ARRTSGANVLT
TRBD2 | TRBV5-1 | ASSFEAGVGTQY